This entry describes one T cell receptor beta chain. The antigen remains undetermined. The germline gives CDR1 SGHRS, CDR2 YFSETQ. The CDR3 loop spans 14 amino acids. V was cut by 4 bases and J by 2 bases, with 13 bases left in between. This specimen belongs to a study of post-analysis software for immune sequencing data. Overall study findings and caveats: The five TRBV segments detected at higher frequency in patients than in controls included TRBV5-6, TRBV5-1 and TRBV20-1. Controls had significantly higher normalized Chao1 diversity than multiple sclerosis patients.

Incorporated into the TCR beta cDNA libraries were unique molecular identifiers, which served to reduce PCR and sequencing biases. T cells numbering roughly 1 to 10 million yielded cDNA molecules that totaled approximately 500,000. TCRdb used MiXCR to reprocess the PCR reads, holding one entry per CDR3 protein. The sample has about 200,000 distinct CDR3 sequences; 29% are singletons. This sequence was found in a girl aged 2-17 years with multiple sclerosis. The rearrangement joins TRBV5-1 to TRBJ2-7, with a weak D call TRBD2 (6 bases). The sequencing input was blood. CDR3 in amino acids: CASSPTSQTYEQYF. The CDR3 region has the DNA TGCGCCAGCAGCCCGACTAGTCAAACCTACGAGCAGTACTTC.